The source of this T cell receptor (beta chain) is a study of identical twins. Via MiXCR, TCRdb re-called the 5' RACE reads, giving one row per CDR3 protein. The sample shows approximately 700,000 distinct CDR3 sequences, approximately 6.1% of them seen only once. This clonotype was seen only once. V shed 5 bases and J shed 1 base, with 9 bases lying between them. The CDR3 runs 15 residues. The germline V gene has CDR1 SGHTA and CDR2 FQGNSA. This chain connects TRBV7-2 to TRBJ2-6; D not certain. This TCR derives from a man aged 18 to 30 in good health. Material for sequencing was naive T cells sorted from blood. In DNA form, the CDR3 reads TGTGCCAGCAGCCGCCGTCGGTCTGGGGCCAACGTCCTGACTTTC. Its protein product is CASSRRRSGANVLTF.